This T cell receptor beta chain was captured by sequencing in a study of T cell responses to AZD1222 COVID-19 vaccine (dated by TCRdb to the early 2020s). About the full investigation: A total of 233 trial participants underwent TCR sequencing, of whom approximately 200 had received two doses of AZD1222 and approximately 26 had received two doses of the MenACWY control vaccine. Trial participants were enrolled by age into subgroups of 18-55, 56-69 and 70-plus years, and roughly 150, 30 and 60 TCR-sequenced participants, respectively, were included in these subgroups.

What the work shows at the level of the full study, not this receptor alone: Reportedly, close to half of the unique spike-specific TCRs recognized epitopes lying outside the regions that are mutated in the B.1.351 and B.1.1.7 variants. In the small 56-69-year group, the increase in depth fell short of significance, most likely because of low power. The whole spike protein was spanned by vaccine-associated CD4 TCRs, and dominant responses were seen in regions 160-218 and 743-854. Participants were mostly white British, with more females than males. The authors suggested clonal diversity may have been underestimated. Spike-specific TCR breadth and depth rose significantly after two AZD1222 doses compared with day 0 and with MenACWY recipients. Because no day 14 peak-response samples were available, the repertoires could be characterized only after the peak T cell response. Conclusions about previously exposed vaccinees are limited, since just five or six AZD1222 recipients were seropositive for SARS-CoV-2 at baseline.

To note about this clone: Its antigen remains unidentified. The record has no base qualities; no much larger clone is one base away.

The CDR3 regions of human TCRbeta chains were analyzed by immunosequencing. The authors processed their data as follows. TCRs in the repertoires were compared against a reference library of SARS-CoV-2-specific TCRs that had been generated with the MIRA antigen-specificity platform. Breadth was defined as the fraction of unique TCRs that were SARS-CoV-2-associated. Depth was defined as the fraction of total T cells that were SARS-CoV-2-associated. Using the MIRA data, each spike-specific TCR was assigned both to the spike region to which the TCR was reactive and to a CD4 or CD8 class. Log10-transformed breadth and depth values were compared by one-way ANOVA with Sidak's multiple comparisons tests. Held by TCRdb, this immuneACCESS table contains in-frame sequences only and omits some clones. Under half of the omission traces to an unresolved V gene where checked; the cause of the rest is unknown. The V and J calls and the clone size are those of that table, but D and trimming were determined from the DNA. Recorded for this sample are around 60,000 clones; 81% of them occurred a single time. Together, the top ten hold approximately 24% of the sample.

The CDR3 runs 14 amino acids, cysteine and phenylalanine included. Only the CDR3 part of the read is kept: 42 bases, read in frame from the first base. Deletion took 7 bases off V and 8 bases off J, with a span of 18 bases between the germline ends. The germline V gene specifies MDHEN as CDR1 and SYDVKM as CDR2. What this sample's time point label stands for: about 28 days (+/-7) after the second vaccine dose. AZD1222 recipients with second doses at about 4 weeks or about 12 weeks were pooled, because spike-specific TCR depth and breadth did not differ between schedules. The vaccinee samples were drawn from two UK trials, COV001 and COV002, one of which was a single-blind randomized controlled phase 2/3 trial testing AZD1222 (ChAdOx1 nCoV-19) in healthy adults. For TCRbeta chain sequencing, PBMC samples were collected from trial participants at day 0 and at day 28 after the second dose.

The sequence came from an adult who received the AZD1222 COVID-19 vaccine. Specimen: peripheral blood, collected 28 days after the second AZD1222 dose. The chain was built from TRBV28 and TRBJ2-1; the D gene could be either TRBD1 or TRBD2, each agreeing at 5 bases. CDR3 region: CASNPEGPVYEQFF. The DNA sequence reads TGTGCCAGCAATCCAGAGGGGCCTGTCTATGAGCAGTTCTTC.